This T cell receptor beta chain was identified in a study of blood T cells in healthy people across ages. For every donor, a draw yielded around 10 milliliters of peripheral blood. Per sample, extraction of total RNA gave at least 5.5 micrograms in every case. This CDR3 region has 19 residues. Trimming cost V 1 base and J 0 bases; bases outside gene matches: 8. Germline V CDR1 and CDR2: SGHTA, FQGNSA. A second PCR, run for about 7 to 11 cycles, used a sample-barcoded 5' primer plus a J-beta primer mix. TCRdb reanalysed the 5' RACE reads using MiXCR and keeps one entry per CDR3 protein. The sample has 1.5 million to 2 million distinct CDR3 sequences; roughly 52% are singletons.

Sequencing input: blood. The genes are TRBV7-2 and TRBJ2-1; TRBD2 aligns across 11 bases. The receptor was derived from a woman in her forties in good health. The DNA for the CDR3 is TGTGCCAGCAGCTTAGTGGGGTCTAGCGGGGGGAGCTCCTACAATGAGCAGTTCTTC. It specifies CASSLVGSSGGSSYNEQFF.